The T cell receptor beta chain described here comes from a study of T cells after yellow fever vaccination. Study summary: The fractions with low cell numbers were processed using SMART-Seq v4 Ultra Low Input. Findings and limits, study-wide: Although the secondary response was weaker, it peaked faster, at day 5 versus 15.

Regarding this clonotype: The antigen is undetermined.

For TCR, cDNA came from 5'RACE template switching, which added a universal primer site and UMIs. TCRdb itself ran the 5' RACE reads through MiXCR, one entry per CDR3 protein. The table shows some 250,000 distinct CDR3 sequences, with 6% to 7.5% occurring only once. Between the trimmed V and J ends, which lost 4 bases and 2 bases, there was a span of 15 bases. The CDR3 is 15 residues long. CDR1 LGHDT and CDR2 YNNKEL come from the germline V gene (reference sequence). The source material was CD4+ T cells sorted from PBMCs, sampled 15 days after the yellow fever booster vaccination. The source of this sequence is a man aged 25 to 45 who received the YFV17D yellow fever vaccine. The chain links TRBV3-1 to TRBJ2-7; tentatively, D is TRBD1 (6 bases). CDR3: CASSRPQGGAYEQYF. For the CDR3, the DNA is TGTGCCAGCAGCCGACCCCAAGGGGGAGCCTACGAGCAGTACTTC.